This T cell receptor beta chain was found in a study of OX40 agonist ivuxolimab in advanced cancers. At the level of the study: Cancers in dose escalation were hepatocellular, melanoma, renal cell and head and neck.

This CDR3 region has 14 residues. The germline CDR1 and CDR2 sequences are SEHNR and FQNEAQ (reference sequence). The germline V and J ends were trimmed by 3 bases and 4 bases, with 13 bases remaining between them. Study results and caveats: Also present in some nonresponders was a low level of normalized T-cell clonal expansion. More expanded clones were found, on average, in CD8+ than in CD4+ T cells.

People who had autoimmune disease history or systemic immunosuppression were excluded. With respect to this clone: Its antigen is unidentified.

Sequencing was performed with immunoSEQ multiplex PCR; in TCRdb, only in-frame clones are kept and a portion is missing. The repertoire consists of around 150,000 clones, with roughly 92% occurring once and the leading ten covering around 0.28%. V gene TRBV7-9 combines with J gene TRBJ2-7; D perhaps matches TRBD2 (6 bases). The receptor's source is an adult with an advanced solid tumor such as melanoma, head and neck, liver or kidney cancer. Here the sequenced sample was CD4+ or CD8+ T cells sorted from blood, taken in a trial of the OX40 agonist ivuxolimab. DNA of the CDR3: TGTGCCAGCAGCTTGAACCGGGAGTCGTACGAGCAGTACTTC. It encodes CASSLNRESYEQYF.